These 8 T cell receptor beta chains originate from one sample sequenced in a study of blood T cell repertoires in COVID-19. Sequencing used immunoSEQ multiplex PCR; TCRdb keeps in-frame clones, though not all of them. In the table there are fewer than 300,000 clones, about 93% of which are singletons. The sequenced sample consisted of PBMCs or T cells enriched from blood (not recorded which). These receptors were collected from a woman in her twenties or thirties who had recovered from COVID-19.

The chain uses TRBV6-2 or TRBV6-3 and TRBJ1-2, with TRBD1 identical over 7 bases. The CDR3 totals 14 residues. The germline gives CDR1 MNHEY, CDR2 SVGEGT. V was pared by 2 bases and J by 0 bases, with 0 bases of the junction left unmatched. The CDR3 protein is CASSYGTANYGYTF. In DNA form, the CDR3 reads TGTGCCAGCAGTTACGGGACAGCTAACTATGGCTACACCTTC.

The chain links TRBV9 to TRBJ2-2; D is undetermined. CDR1 SGDLS and CDR2 YYNGEE come from the germline V gene. This CDR3 has 18 residues. Trimming stripped 0 bases from V and 4 bases from J, with 19 bases between. The DNA of the CDR3 is TGTGCCAGCAGCGTAGCTACGATGGAGAGCCCTTCCACCGGGGAGCTGTTTTTT. This gives the protein CASSVATMESPSTGELFF.

The V call is TRBV6-5, the J call TRBJ1-2; D unclear. Germline V gives CDR1 MNHEY, CDR2 SVGAGI. The CDR3 sequence is 11 residues long. The V and J ends lost 7 bases and 8 bases respectively, with 11 bases between them. CDR3 sequence: CASTTTGGYTF. The DNA of the CDR3 is TGTGCCAGCACCACCACGGGGGGCTACACCTTC.

The chain combines TRBV6-6 with TRBJ2-1; 11 nucleotides align to TRBD2. With V trimmed by 6 bases and J by 5 bases, 6 bases remained unmatched. From germline, CDR1 is MNHNY and CDR2 SVGAGI (reference sequence). The CDR3 is made up of 15 amino acids. In DNA, the CDR3 is TGTGCCAGCAGACCCCCGGGACTAGCGGACAATGAGCAGTTCTTC. Translated, it gives CASRPPGLADNEQFF.

The chain couples TRBV12-3 or TRBV12-4 to TRBJ2-4, with D perhaps TRBD2 (6 bases). There are 13 residues in the CDR3. The V end was cut by 8 bases, the J end by 2 bases, with 10 bases between. The CDR3: CASGGGSKNIQYF. Here the CDR3 DNA reads TGTGCCAGCGGTGGGGGGTCCAAAAACATTCAGTACTTC.

This chain joins TRBV6-5 and TRBJ1-1; TRBD1 aligns across 9 bases. This CDR3 contains 16 residues. Trimming at V came to 0 bases and at J to 11 bases, leaving 13 bases not matched to a gene. CDR1 is MNHEY, CDR2 SVGAGI, per germline. DNA for the CDR3: TGTGCCAGCAGTTACTCGACAGGGGGGCGCCCACCTAAGGCTTTCTTT. Residues: CASSYSTGGRPPKAFF.

The chain couples TRBV12-3 or TRBV12-4 to TRBJ1-1; TRBD1 agrees at 7 bases. With V trimmed by 6 bases and J by 8 bases, 9 bases remained unmatched. CDR3 length: 13 amino acids. The CDR3 bases are TGTGCCAGCAGAGCATCGACAGGGACCGAAGCTTTCTTT. The encoded protein is CASRASTGTEAFF.

V and J are TRBV5-1 and TRBJ1-5; a weak D match, TRBD1 (5 bases). Trimming took off 1 base at V and 7 bases at J, with 6 bases between the two ends. The CDR3 is 12 residues long. Germline CDR1 and CDR2: SGHRS and YFSETQ. The CDR3 sequence is CASSLQGQPQHF. Written as DNA, the CDR3 is TGCGCCAGCAGCTTGCAGGGACAGCCCCAGCATTTT.